Listed below are T cell receptor beta chains from one sample, sequenced in a study of blood T cell repertoires in COVID-19. Produced via immunoSEQ multiplex PCR; TCRdb's table is partial and in-frame only. The sample comprises 650,000 to 800,000 clones, 90% of which are singletons, and roughly 0.25% rests with the top ten. Sequencing was done on a sample of peripheral blood. The origin of the receptors is a woman aged 18-35 years with acute or convalescent COVID-19. Both conserved end residues are trimmed from each CDR3.

j_call v_call cdr3_aa
TRBJ1-1 TRBV27 ASSMNPAPNTEAF
TRBJ1-1 TRBV5-6 ASSLTGTEAF
TRBJ2-3 TRBV6-5 ASTISRASTDTQY
TRBJ2-3 TRBV6-4 ASSASGLAGADTQY
TRBJ2-1 TRBV5-5 ASSLSTGLAGGQF
TRBJ1-5 TRBV19 ASKAGFGNQPQH
TRBJ2-2 TRBV5-1 ASSLEASGANTGELF
TRBJ1-1 TRBV6-6 ASVHTENTEAF
TRBJ2-3 TRBV27 ASRDRVPSPQY
TRBJ1-1 TRBV2 ASTSQGNTEAF
TRBJ2-3 TRBV6-4 ASSRGPGTDTQY
TRBJ1-2 TRBV7-2 ASSPRQGSGYT
TRBJ1-4 TRBV28 ASSSSRTGLEKLF
TRBJ1-2 TRBV28 ASRTDRVDGYT
TRBJ1-2 TRBV7-2 ASSSGAGLIYGYT
TRBJ1-3 TRBV30 AWSVFETGQLSGNTIY
TRBJ2-7 TRBV9 ASSAQGPPGEQY
TRBJ1-4 TRBV29-1 SVEEFGPTEKLF
TRBJ1-3 TRBV6-5 ASSAGPSGNTIY
TRBJ1-1 TRBV9 ASSPGDKNTEAF
TRBJ2-7 TRBV29-1 SVPGTGSYEQY
TRBJ2-7 TRBV6-5 ASSFTGDEQY
TRBJ1-2 TRBV27 ASSLDPGQYGYT
TRBJ2-6 TRBV2 ASRDGFSGANVLT
TRBJ1-1 TRBV9 ASSANTGYTEAF
TRBJ1-1 TRBV6-1 ASSDSPTGGAEAF
TRBJ1-5 TRBV15 ATSSGDGRGNQPQH
TRBJ1-2 TRBV6-5 ASSQGYGYT
TRBJ2-2 TRBV5-1 ASSSDRVKLF
TRBJ2-7 TRBV4-3 ASSQEEDRLHYEQY
TRBJ1-1 TRBV19 ASSLGAGIGGNTEAF
TRBJ2-1 TRBV20-1 SASSGGGHNEQF
TRBJ2-7 TRBV4-2 ASSQDVGAAVYEQY
TRBJ2-1 TRBV24-1 ATSDLRLAGGEQF
TRBJ1-1 TRBV2 ASREQGAEAF
TRBJ1-1 TRBV30 AWSVRFGTGRQNTEAF
TRBJ1-2 TRBV6-2/TRBV6-3 ASSHFTGGRDYGYT
TRBJ2-7 TRBV5-1 ASSPRQGSYEQY
TRBJ1-1 TRBV21-1 ASRPDHWGPGKGF
TRBJ1-4 TRBV12-3/TRBV12-4 ASSFEGAKLF
TRBJ1-2 TRBV4-3 ASSQDGQTGYGYT
TRBJ2-7 TRBV15 ATSSGRGYEQY
TRBJ1-2 TRBV6-5 ASSSVLVTVYGYT
TRBJ1-1 TRBV4-2 ASSQGALGTVTEAF
TRBJ1-5 TRBV30 AWRGQGNNQPQH
TRBJ1-2 TRBV7-2 ASSSKRGGLGYT
TRBJ1-5 TRBV5-6 ASSLVYEGQPQH
TRBJ1-2 TRBV6-1 ASSEDYLWGYT
TRBJ2-1 TRBV7-9 ASSSITSGGAVEQF
TRBJ2-3 TRBV12-5 ASGLRTDRTDTQY
TRBJ1-1 TRBV30 AWSVRRDRAF
TRBJ2-7 TRBV6-2/TRBV6-3 ASSYSGLEYEQY
TRBJ2-7 TRBV5-5 ANRPQGRYEQY
TRBJ2-7 TRBV19 ASSIGYYYEQY
TRBJ2-7 TRBV2 ASSEDGQGYEQY